These 17 T cell receptor beta chains were all obtained from the same sample, sequenced in a study of shared clonotypes between healthy human individuals. CD8 cells classed as naive were CD45RO-negative and positively selected for CCR7, excluding terminally differentiated effector memory CD45RA+ cells. Here immunoSEQ multiplex PCR was the method, and the copy in TCRdb shows in-frame clones only, minus some. The repertoire holds some 580,000 clones, with roughly 98% as singletons. Material: naive CD8+ T cells sorted from blood. Receptors originate from a man younger than 40 in good health.

V is TRBV7-9 and J is TRBJ1-1, with D possibly matching TRBD1 (6 bases). The CDR3 consists of 15 residues. V lost 4 bases, J lost 6 bases, and 18 bases lay in between. CDR1 and CDR2 (germline): SEHNR, FQNEAQ (reference sequence). The CDR3 loop reads CASSSTAGVNSEAFF. CDR3 nucleotides: TGTGCCAGCAGCTCAACAGCAGGGGTGAATTCTGAAGCTTTCTTT.

About this clone: Other nucleotide sequences from this sample produce the same CDR3. The chain employs TRBV7-9 and TRBJ2-7, with TRBD1 identical over 7 bases. The germline V gene encodes CDR1 SEHNR and CDR2 FQNEAQ (reference sequence). Trimming took 1 base from V and 4 from J; bases not matched to a gene: 4. This CDR3 is 14 amino acids long. The CDR3 is CASSLGQGAYEQYF. In DNA, the CDR3 is TGTGCCAGCAGCTTAGGACAGGGCGCGTACGAGCAGTACTTC.

This clone was seen once. The chain's CDR3 is CASSLGLELFF. As DNA, the CDR3 is TGTGCCAGCAGCTTAGGGTTGGAGCTGTTTTTT. The V and J genes are TRBV7-9 and TRBJ2-2; D gene uncertain. Trimming removed 1 base from V and 10 bases from J, with 4 bases in between. CDR3 size: 11 residues. The germline V gene encodes CDR1 SEHNR and CDR2 FQNEAQ (reference sequence).

In the case of this clone: Other nucleotide sequences from this sample produce the same CDR3. The CDR3 protein is CSVRDNSYEQYF. The CDR3 DNA reads TGCAGCGTTCGAGACAACTCCTACGAGCAGTACTTC. The V gene is TRBV29-1, the J gene TRBJ2-7; D is ambiguous. V was trimmed by 5 bases and J by 0 bases, leaving 8 bases between them. CDR3 length: 12 residues. Germline V CDR1 and CDR2: SQVTM, ANQGSEA.

The chain links TRBV7-9 to TRBJ2-3, with 14 bases matching TRBD2. The CDR3 runs 18 residues. The germline V gene encodes CDR1 SEHNR and CDR2 FQNEAQ (reference sequence). The V gene end was trimmed by 2 bases and the J gene end by 8 bases; junction bases not matched to a gene: 12. The CDR3 DNA reads as TGTGCCAGCAGCTTACCCCATGGACTAGCGGGAGGTTATGGTACGCAGTATTTT. This encodes CASSLPHGLAGGYGTQYF.

The CDR3 region is CASSKAGQKRTEAFF. The DNA for the CDR3 is TGTGCCAGCAGCAAAGCGGGACAGAAGCGCACTGAAGCTTTCTTT. The V and J genes are TRBV21-1 and TRBJ1-1; TRBD1, the table's D call, was not compared with the DNA. TRBV21-1 represents a pseudogene. The CDR3 has 15 residues.

This chain joins TRBV9 and TRBJ2-3, with TRBD2 matching 7 bases. Trimming cost V 0 bases and J 3 bases; bases outside gene matches: 4. The germline gives CDR1 SGDLS, CDR2 YYNGEE. The CDR3 length is 15 residues. The CDR3 protein is CASSVGGSLTDTQYF. As DNA, the CDR3 is TGTGCCAGCAGCGTAGGCGGGAGTCTGACAGATACGCAGTATTTT. The variable domain in full, with the rest retrieved from reference TRBV9 and TRBJ2-3, is DSGVTQTPKHLITATGQRVTLRCSPRSGDLSVYWYQQSLDQGLQFLIQYYNGEERAKGNILERFSAQQFPDLHSELNLSSLELGDSALYFCASSVGGSLTDTQYFGPGTRLTVL.

The CDR3 bases are TGTGCCAGCAGCACGAATCCTAGCGGGAGGGCCATAGATACGCAGTATTTT. Its protein is CASSTNPSGRAIDTQYF. The chain uses TRBV7-9 and TRBJ2-3, with TRBD2 matching over 12 bases. This CDR3 is built from 17 residues. V was clipped by 5 bases and J by 5 bases; unmatched bases: 11. Germline V gene sequence: CDR1 SEHNR, CDR2 FQNEAQ (reference sequence).

A note on this clone: The junction and the germline gene differ at one end; a read error may be behind it. The gene calls are TRBV7-9 and TRBJ2-2; maybe TRBD1 (6 bases). This CDR3 has 17 amino acids. Germline V lookup: CDR1 SEHNR, CDR2 FQNEAQ (reference sequence). The CDR3 DNA follows: TGTGCCAGCAGACTACCGGCGGACAGTACGAAGACCGGGGAGCTGTTTTTT. Its protein is CASRLPADSTKTGELFF.

V and J are TRBV10-2 and TRBJ1-2; 7 bases align to TRBD1. V was pared by 4 bases and J by 2 bases, with 16 bases of the junction left unmatched. This CDR3 comprises 18 residues. The germline CDR1 and CDR2 sequences are WSHSY and SAAADI. CDR3 DNA: TGCGCCAGCAGTGGGCCCCGGGACAGCAGGGTGGGGAACTATGGCTACACCTTC. This gives the protein CASSGPRDSRVGNYGYTF.

The V call is TRBV21-1, the J call TRBJ2-7; the table's TRBD1 call for D was not verified on the DNA. TRBV21-1 is reported as a pseudogene. This CDR3 is 16 amino acids long. The CDR3 bases are TGTGCCAGCAGCAAAGGGTGGGGCAGAGTAGGCTACGAGCAGTACTTC. It encodes CASSKGWGRVGYEQYF.

The chain recombines TRBV7-6 with TRBJ1-3; D is ambiguous. This CDR3 region has 16 residues. Germline lookup yields CDR1 SGHVS and CDR2 FNYEAQ. The ends were cut back, 1 base at V and 0 bases at J, with 10 bases in the middle. The CDR3 coding sequence is TGTGCCAGCAGCTTAGGTCCAGGCAGCTCTGGAAACACCATATATTTT. Translated: CASSLGPGSSGNTIYF.

The chain links TRBV29-1 to TRBJ2-3; TRBD2 aligns across 11 bases. After removal of 7 bases from V and 6 bases from J, the junction contained 12 bases not matched to a gene. The CDR3 extends over 15 amino acids. Germline loops: CDR1 SQVTM, CDR2 ANQGSEA. The CDR3 DNA sequence: TGCAGCGGAATAAACTTAGCGGGAGGGTTGGATACGCAGTATTTT. It specifies CSGINLAGGLDTQYF.

The rearrangement joins TRBV7-6 to TRBJ1-3, with TRBD1 as a possible D gene (5 bases). V was pared by 4 bases and J by 0 bases, with 16 bases between. The CDR3 is 17 amino acids. Per germline, CDR1 SGHVS and CDR2 FNYEAQ. The CDR3 protein is CASSSVRDGVSGNTIYF. The CDR3 DNA sequence: TGTGCCAGCAGCTCAGTTCGGGACGGCGTCTCTGGAAACACCATATATTTT.

The chain is built from TRBV11-2 and TRBJ2-7, with D uncertain. Germline values: CDR1 SGHAT, CDR2 FQNNGV. The CDR3 is made up of 15 amino acids. Trimming stripped 1 base from V and 2 bases from J, with 12 bases between. The CDR3 reads CASSLGPVAAYEQYF. In DNA form, the CDR3 reads TGTGCCAGCAGCTTAGGTCCCGTCGCGGCCTACGAGCAGTACTTC.

This chain joins TRBV7-9 and TRBJ1-3; D might be TRBD1 (6 bases). Trimming pared 5 bases from V and 2 bases from J, leaving 10 bases between. Germline lookup yields CDR1 SEHNR and CDR2 FQNEAQ (reference sequence). The CDR3 loop spans 14 amino acids. The DNA of the CDR3 is TGTGCCAGCAGCCCCGGGGGGCCTGGAAACACCATATATTTT. As protein: CASSPGGPGNTIYF.

The chain recombines TRBV5-1 with TRBJ2-5, with TRBD2 identical over 8 bases. The ends lost 1 base at V and 5 bases at J; junction bases unmatched: 13. CDR1 is SGHRS, CDR2 YFSETQ, per germline. This CDR3 contains 17 residues. The CDR3 loop is CASSLRKSGGSRETQYF. The CDR3 DNA is TGCGCCAGCAGCTTGCGTAAGTCGGGAGGGTCGAGGGAGACCCAGTACTTC.